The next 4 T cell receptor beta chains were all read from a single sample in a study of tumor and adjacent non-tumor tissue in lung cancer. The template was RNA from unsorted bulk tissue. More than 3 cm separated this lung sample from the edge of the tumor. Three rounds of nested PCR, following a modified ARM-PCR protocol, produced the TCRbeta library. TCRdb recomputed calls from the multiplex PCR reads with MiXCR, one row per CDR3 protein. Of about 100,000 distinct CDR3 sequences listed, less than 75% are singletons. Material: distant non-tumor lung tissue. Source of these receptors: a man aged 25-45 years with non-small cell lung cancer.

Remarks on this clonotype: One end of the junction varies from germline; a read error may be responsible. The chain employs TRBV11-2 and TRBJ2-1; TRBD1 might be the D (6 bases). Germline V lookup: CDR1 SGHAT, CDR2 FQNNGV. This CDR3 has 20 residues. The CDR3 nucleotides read TGTGCCAGCAACTTAGGACAGTTCAGAGGCACTAGTGGGATGGCCAATGAGCAGTTCTTC. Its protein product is CASNLGQFRGTSGMANEQFF.

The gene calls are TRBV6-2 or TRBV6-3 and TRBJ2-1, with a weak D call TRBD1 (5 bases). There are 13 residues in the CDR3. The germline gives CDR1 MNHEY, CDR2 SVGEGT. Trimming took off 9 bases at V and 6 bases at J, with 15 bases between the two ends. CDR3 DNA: TGTGCCAGGAGCGTCGCAGGGCCCAATGAGCAGTTCTTC. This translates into CARSVAGPNEQFF.

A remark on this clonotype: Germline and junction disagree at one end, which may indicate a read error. The CDR3 sequence is CTSSALGVGTQYF. The CDR3 DNA is TGTACCAGCAGCGCGTTGGGGGTGGGGACCCAGTACTTC. This chain joins TRBV12-3 or TRBV12-4 and TRBJ2-5; D may be TRBD1 or TRBD2 (5 bases each). The CDR3 sequence is 13 residues long.

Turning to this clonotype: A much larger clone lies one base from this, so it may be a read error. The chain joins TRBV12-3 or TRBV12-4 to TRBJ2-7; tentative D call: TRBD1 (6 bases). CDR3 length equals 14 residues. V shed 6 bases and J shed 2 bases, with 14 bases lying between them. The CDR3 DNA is TGTGCCAGCAGCAACAGGACAGAAACCTACGAGCAGTACTTC. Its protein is CASSNRTETYEQYF.